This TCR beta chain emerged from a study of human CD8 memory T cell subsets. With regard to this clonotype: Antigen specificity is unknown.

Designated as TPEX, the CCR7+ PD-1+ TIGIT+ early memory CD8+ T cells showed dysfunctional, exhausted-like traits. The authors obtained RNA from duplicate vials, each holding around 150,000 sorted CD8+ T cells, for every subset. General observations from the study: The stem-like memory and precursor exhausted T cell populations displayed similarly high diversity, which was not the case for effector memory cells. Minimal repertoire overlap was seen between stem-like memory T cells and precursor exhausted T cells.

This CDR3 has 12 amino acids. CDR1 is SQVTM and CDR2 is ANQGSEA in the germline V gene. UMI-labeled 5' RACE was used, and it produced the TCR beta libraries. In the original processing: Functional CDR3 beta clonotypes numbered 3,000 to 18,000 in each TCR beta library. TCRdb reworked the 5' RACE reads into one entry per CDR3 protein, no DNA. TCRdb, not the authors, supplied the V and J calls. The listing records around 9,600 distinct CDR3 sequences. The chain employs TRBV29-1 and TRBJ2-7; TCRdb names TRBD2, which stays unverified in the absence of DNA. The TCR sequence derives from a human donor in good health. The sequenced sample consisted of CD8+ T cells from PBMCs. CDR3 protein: CSVVAGTHEQYF.